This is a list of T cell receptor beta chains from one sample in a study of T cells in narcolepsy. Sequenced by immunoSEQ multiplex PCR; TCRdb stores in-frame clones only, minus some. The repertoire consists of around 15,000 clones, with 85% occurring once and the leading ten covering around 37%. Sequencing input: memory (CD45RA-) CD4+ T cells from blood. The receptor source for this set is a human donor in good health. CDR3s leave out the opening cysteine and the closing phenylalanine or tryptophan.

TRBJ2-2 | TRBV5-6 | ASSLRTGAGTGELF
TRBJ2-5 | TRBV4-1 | ASSQPTGLAGEETQY
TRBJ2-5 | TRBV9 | ASSAGTLAGGWQETQY
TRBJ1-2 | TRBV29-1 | SVWTGKDGYT
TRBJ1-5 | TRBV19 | ASRILRDREDQPQH
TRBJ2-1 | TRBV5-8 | ASSQFPHSSSYNEQF
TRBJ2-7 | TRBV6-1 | ASSPARGGKYEQY
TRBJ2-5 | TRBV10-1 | ASSEPRGSGETQY
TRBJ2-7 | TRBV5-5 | ASSLGQLSYEQY
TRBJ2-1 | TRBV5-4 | ASSLASENNEQF
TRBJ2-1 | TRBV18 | ASSPRKGGVNEQF
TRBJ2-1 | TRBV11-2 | ASSLDLASPQF
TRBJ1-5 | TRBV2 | ASRREGNQPQH
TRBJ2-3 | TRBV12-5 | ASGLVQDGLLSTDTQY
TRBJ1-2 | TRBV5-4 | ASSFRDRGIYGYT
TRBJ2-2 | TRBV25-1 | ASSEYLRAGELF
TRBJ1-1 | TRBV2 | ASRAGSQNTEAF
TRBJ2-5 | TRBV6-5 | ASRTSGGAQETQY
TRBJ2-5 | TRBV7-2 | ASSFRPAAQETQY
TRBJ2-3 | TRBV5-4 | ASSGSGGGFIHTQY
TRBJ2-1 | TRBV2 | ASTGGLYNEQF
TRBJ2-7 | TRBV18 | ASSGLAGGDFSYEQY
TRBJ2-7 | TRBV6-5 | ASRGVSYEQY
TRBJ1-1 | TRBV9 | ASSAYQMNTEAF
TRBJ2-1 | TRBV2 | ASGRSSYNEQF
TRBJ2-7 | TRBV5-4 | ASSMTGASDEQY
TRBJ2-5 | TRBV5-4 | ASSLAGRGGKTQY
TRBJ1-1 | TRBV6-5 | ASGGTGGKGTEAF
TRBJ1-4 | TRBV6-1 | ASSETVLNEKLF
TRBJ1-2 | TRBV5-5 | ASKRGNPDGYT
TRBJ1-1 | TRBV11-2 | ASSLERGRTEAF
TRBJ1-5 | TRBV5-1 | ASSLDGNSNQPQH
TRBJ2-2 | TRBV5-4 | ASSLVGQNTGELF
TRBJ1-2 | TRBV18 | ASSPGQGIYAYGYT
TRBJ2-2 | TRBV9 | ASSVVGGQDTGELF
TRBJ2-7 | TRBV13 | ASSLGAGGPNYEQY
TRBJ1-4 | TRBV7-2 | ASSLGLGRHNEKLF
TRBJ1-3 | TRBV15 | ATSILGGAWGNTIY
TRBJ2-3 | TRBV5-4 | ASSSLSGGRQDTQY
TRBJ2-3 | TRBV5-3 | ASSLDGGFTDTQY
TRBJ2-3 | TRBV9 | ASSIGQGTDTQY
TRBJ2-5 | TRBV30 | AWNAGQETQY
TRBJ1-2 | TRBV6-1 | ASSPQGPPYGYT
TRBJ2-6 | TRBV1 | TSRAYRCAQSRANVLT
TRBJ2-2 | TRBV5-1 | ASKVTGTVNTGELF
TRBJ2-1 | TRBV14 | ASSQNRGPWYNEQF
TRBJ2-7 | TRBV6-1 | ASGQGYEQY
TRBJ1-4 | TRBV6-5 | ASSLDANEKLF
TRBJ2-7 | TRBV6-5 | ATHGQNSWEQY
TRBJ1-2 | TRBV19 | ASSRRESFYGYT
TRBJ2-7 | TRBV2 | ASSEALVSYEQY
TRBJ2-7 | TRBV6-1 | ASSEAPGIYYEQY
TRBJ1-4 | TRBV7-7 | ASSPGTGTGGEKLF
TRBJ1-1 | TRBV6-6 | ASSYGGTEAF
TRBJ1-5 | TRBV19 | ASSIEGQSNQPQH
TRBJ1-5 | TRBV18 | ASSPSRGNQPQH
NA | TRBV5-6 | ASSFLAYEQY